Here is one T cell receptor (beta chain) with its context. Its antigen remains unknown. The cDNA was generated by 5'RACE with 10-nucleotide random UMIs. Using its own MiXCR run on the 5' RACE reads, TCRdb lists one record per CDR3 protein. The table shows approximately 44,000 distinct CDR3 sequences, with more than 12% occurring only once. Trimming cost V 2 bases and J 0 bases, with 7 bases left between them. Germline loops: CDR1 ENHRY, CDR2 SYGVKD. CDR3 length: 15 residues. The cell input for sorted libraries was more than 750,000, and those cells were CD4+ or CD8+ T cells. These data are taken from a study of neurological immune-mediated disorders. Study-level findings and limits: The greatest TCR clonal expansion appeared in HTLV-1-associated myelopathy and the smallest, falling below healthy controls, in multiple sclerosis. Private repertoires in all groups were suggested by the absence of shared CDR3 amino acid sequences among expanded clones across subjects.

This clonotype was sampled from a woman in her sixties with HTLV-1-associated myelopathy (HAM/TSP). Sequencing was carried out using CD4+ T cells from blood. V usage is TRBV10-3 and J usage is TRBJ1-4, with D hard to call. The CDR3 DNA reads TGTGCCATCAGTGAGACGGGGACAACTAATGAAAAACTGTTTTTT. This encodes CAISETGTTNEKLFF.